This entry concerns a single T cell receptor (beta chain). The antigen is undetermined. The primer mix had 60 Vbeta and 13 Jbeta primers. Here immunoSEQ multiplex PCR was the method, and the copy in TCRdb shows in-frame clones only, minus some. Among 150,000 to 200,000 clones listed, around 75% were seen once. This specimen belongs to a study of cytomegalovirus exposure and HLA in healthy donors. Study conclusions and caveats: CMV antigen specificity of a few CMV-associated chains was confirmed in vitro.

V lost 4 bases and J lost 4, with 7 bases in between. The CDR3 contains 13 residues. Germline loops: CDR1 LNHDA, CDR2 SQIVND (reference sequence). This sequence was found in a woman aged 45-60 years in good health and CMV-seropositive. The V gene is TRBV19, the J gene TRBJ2-2, with D unclear. Sample: PBMCs. CDR3 nucleotides: TGTGCCAGTAGTACTTATGTCACCGGGGAGCTGTTTTTT. It specifies CASSTYVTGELFF. Using reference TRBV19 and TRBJ2-2 for the parts outside the CDR3, the full variable domain is DGGITQSPKYLFRKEGQNVTLSCEQNLNHDAMYWYRQDPGQGLRLIYYSQIVNDFQKGDIAEGYSVSREKKESFPLTVTSAQKNPTAFYLCASSTYVTGELFFGEGSRLTVL.